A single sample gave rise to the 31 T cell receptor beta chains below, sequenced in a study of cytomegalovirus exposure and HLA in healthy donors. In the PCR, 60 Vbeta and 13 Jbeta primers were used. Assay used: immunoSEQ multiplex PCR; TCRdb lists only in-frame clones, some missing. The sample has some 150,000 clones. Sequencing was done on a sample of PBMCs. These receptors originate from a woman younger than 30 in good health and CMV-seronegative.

The CDR3, as DNA: TGTGCCACCAGCAGAGCAAGGCAGGGTACCTATGGCTACACCTTC. Translated, it gives CATSRARQGTYGYTF. This sequence joins TRBV15 and TRBJ1-2; perhaps TRBD1 as D (5 bases). Germline V gene sequence: CDR1 LNHNV, CDR2 YYDKDF (reference sequence). The V gene lost 1 base and the J gene lost 4 bases, with 13 bases spanning the gap. The CDR3 is made up of 15 amino acids.

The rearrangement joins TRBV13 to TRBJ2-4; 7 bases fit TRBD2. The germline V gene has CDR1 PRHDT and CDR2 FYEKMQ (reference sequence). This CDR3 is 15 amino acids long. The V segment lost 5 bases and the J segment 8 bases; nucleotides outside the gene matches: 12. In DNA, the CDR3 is TGTGCCAGCAGCCCCCAACTAGGTGGGAGGGACATTCAGTACTTC. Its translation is CASSPQLGGRDIQYF.

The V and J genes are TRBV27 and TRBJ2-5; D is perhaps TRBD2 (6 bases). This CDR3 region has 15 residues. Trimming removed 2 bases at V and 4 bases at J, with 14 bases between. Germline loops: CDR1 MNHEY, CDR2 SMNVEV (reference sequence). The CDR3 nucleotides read TGTGCCAGCAGTTTAATGGCTGCGGGATCAGAGACCCAGTACTTC. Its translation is CASSLMAAGSETQYF.

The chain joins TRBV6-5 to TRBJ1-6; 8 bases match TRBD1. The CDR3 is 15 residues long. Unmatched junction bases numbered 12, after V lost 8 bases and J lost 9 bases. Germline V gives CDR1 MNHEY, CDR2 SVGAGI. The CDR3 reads CASRLGQGYRSPLHF. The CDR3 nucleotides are TGTGCCAGCCGCCTCGGACAGGGTTATCGTTCACCCCTCCACTTT.

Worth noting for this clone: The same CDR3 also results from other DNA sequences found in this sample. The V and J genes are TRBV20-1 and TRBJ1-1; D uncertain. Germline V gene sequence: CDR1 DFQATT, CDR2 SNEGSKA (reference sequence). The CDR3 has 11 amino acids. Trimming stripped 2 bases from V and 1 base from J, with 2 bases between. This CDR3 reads CSARRNTEAFF. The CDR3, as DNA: TGCAGTGCTAGACGGAACACTGAAGCTTTCTTT.

The DNA for the CDR3 is TGCGCCAGCAGCAGCACGAATGGGACAGGGACGAACACCGGGGAGCTGTTTTTT. As protein: CASSSTNGTGTNTGELFF. This rearrangement joins TRBV5-1 to TRBJ2-2; 9 nucleotides line up with TRBD1. Germline-derived CDR1 and CDR2 are SGHRS and YFSETQ. This CDR3 contains 18 residues. J gave up 0 bases and V 4 bases, and 10 bases lay outside the gene matches. The whole variable domain, remainder taken from reference TRBV5-1 and TRBJ2-2, is KAGVTQTPRYLIKTRGQQVTLSCSPISGHRSVSWYQQTPGQGLQFLFEYFSETQRNKGNFPGRFSGRQFSNSRSEMNVSTLELGDSALYLCASSSTNGTGTNTGELFFGEGSRLTVL.

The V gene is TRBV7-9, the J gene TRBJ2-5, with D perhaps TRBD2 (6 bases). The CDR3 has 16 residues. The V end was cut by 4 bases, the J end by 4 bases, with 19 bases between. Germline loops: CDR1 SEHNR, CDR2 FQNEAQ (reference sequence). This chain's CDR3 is CASSWFGREFAETQYF. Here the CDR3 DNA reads TGTGCCAGCAGCTGGTTCGGACGGGAGTTTGCAGAGACCCAGTACTTC.

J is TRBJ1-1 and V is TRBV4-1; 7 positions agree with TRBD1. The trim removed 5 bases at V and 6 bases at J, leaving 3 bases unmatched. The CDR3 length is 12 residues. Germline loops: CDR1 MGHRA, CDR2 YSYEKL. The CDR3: CASSVTGAEAFF. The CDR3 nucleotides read TGCGCCAGCAGCGTAACAGGGGCTGAAGCTTTCTTT.

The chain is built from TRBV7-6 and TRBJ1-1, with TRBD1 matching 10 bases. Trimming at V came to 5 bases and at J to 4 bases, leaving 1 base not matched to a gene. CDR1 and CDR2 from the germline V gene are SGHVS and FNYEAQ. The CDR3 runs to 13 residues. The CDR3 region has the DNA TGTGCCAGCAGCCGGACAGGGGGCACTGAAGCTTTCTTT. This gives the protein CASSRTGGTEAFF.

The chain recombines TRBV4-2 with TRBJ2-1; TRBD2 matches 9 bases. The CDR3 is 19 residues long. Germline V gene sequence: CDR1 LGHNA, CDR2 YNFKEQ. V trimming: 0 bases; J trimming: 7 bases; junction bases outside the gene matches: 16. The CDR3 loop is CASSQDHERVGGRANEQFF. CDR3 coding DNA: TGTGCCAGCAGCCAAGATCATGAACGTGTCGGCGGGAGGGCGAATGAGCAGTTCTTC.

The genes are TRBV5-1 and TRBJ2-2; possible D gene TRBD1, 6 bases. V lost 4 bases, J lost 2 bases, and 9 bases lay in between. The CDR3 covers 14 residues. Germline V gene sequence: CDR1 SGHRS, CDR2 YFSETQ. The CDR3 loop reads CASSGGQNTGELFF. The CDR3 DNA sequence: TGCGCCAGCAGCGGGGGCCAAAACACCGGGGAGCTGTTTTTT.

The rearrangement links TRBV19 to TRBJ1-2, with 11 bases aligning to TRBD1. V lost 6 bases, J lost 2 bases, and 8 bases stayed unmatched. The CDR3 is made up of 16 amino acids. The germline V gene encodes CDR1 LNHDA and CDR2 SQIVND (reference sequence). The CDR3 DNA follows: TGTGCCAGTAGCCCGGGACAGGGGGTTTCGAACTATGGCTACACCTTC. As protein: CASSPGQGVSNYGYTF.

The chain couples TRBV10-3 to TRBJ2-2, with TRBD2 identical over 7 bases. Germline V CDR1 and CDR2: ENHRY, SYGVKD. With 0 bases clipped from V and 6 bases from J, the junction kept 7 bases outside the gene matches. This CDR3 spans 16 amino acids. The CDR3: CAISESASGNPGELFF. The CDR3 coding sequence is TGTGCCATCAGTGAGTCTGCGAGCGGGAATCCCGGGGAGCTGTTTTTT.

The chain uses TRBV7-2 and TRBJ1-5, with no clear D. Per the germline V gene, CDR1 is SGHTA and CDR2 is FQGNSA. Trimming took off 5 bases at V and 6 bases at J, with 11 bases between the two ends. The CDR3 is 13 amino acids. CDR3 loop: CASSPQRGQPQHF. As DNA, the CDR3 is TGTGCCAGCAGCCCCCAGCGCGGTCAGCCCCAGCATTTT.

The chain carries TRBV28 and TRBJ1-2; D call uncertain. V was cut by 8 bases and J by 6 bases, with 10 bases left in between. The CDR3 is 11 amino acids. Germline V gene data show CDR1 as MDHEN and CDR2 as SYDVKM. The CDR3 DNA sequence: TGTGCCAGCGGTTCGAGGGATGGCTACACCTTC. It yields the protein CASGSRDGYTF.

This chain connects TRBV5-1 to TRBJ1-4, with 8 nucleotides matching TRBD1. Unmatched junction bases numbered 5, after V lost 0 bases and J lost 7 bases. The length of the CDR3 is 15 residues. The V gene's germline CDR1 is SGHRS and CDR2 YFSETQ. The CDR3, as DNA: TGCGCCAGCAGCTTGGCGCAGGGGGCACGTGAAAAACTGTTTTTT. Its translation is CASSLAQGAREKLFF.

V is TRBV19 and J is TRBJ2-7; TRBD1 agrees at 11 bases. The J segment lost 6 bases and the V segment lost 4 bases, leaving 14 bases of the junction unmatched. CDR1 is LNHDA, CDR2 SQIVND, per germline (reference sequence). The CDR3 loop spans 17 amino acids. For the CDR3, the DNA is TGTGCCAGTAGTACCACCGCCGGAGGGACAGGGGGACGCGAGCAGTACTTC. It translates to CASSTTAGGTGGREQYF. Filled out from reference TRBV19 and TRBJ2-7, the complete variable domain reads DGGITQSPKYLFRKEGQNVTLSCEQNLNHDAMYWYRQDPGQGLRLIYYSQIVNDFQKGDIAEGYSVSREKKESFPLTVTSAQKNPTAFYLCASSTTAGGTGGREQYFGPGTRLTVT.

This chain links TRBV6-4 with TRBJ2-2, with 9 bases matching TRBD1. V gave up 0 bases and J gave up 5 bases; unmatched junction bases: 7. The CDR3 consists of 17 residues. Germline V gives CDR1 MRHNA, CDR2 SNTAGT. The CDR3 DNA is TGTGCCAGCAGTGACTCTGGGGACAGGGTATCAACCGGGGAGCTGTTTTTT. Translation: CASSDSGDRVSTGELFF.

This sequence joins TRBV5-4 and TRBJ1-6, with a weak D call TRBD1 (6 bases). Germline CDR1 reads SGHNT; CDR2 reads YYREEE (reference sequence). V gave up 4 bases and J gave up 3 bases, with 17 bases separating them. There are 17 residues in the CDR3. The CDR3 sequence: CASSLAGVGLYNSPLHF. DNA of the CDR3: TGTGCCAGCAGCCTCGCAGGGGTGGGCCTCTATAATTCACCCCTCCACTTT.

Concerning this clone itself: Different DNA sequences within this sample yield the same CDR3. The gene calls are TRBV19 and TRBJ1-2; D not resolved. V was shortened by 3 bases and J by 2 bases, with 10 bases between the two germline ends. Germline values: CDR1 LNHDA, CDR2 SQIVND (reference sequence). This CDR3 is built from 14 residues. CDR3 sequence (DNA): TGTGCCAGTAGTATCCGCCCAGGAAACTATGGCTACACCTTC. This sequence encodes CASSIRPGNYGYTF.

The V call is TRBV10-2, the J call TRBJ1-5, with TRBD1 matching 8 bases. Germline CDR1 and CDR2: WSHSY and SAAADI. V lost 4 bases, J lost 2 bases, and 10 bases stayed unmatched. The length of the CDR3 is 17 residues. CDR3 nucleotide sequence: TGCGCCAGCAGTGCCCTTAATCAGGACAGGGGCAATCAGCCCCAGCATTTT. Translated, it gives CASSALNQDRGNQPQHF.

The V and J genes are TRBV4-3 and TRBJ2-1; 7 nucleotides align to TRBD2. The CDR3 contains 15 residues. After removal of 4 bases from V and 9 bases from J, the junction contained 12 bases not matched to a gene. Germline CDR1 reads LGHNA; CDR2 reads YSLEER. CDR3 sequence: CASSRGGDSMGEQFF. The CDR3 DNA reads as TGCGCCAGCAGCCGGGGGGGGGACTCGATGGGTGAGCAGTTCTTC.

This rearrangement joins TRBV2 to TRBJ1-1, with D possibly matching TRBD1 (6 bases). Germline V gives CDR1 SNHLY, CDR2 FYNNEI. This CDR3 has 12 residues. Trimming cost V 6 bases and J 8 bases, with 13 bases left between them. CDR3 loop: CASRAGAEEAFF. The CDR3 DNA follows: TGTGCCAGCAGAGCAGGGGCTGAGGAAGCTTTCTTT.

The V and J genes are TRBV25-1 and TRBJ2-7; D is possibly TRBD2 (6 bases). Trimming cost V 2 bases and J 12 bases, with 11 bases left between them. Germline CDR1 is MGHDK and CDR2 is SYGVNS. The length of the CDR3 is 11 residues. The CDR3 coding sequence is TGTGCCAGCAGTGAAGGCGGGAAGGCGTACTTC. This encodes CASSEGGKAYF.

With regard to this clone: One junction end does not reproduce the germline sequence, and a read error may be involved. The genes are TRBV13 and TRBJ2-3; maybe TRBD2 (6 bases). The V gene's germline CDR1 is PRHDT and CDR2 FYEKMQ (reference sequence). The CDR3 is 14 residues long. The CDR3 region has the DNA TGTGCCAGCAGCCTAGGCAGTGGGGGGGATACGCAGTATTTT. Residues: CASSLGSGGDTQYF.

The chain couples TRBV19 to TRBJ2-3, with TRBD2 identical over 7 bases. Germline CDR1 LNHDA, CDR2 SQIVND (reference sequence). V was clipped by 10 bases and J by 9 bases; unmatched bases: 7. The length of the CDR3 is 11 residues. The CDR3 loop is CATSSGFTQYF. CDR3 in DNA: TGTGCCACTTCTAGCGGATTCACGCAGTATTTT. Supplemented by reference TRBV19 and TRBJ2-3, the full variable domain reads DGGITQSPKYLFRKEGQNVTLSCEQNLNHDAMYWYRQDPGQGLRLIYYSQIVNDFQKGDIAEGYSVSREKKESFPLTVTSAQKNPTAFYLCATSSGFTQYFGPGTRLTVL.

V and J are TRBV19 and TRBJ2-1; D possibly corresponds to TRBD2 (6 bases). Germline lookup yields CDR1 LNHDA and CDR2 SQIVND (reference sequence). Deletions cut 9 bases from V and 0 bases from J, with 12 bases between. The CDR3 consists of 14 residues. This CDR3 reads CASRDLGSYNEQFF. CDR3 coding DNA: TGTGCCAGCCGGGACTTGGGCTCCTACAATGAGCAGTTCTTC.

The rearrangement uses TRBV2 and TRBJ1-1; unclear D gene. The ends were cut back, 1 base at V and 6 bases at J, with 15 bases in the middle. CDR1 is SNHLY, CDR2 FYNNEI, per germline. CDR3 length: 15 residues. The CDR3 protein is CASSEVPGTTPEAFF. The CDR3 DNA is TGTGCCAGCAGTGAAGTGCCGGGTACAACCCCTGAAGCTTTCTTT.

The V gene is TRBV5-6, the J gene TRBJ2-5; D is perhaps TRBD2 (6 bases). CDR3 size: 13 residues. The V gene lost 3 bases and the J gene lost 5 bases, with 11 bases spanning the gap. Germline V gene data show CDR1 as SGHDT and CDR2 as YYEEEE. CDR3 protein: CASSWGGTETQYF. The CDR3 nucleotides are TGTGCCAGCAGCTGGGGCGGGACGGAGACCCAGTACTTC.

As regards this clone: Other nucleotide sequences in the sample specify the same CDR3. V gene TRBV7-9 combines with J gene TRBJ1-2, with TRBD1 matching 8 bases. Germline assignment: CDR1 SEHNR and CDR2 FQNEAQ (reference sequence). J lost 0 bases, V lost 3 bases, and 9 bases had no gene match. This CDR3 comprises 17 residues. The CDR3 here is CASSFSGGREPNYGYTF. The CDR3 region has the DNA TGTGCCAGCAGCTTTTCAGGGGGCAGAGAACCTAACTATGGCTACACCTTC.

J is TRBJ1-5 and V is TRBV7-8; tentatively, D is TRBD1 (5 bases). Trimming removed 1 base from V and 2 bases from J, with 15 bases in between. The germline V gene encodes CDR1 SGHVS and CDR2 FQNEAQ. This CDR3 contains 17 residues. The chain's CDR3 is CASSLGFGEGRNQPQHF. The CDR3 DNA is TGTGCCAGCAGCTTAGGGTTTGGGGAGGGGCGCAATCAGCCCCAGCATTTT.